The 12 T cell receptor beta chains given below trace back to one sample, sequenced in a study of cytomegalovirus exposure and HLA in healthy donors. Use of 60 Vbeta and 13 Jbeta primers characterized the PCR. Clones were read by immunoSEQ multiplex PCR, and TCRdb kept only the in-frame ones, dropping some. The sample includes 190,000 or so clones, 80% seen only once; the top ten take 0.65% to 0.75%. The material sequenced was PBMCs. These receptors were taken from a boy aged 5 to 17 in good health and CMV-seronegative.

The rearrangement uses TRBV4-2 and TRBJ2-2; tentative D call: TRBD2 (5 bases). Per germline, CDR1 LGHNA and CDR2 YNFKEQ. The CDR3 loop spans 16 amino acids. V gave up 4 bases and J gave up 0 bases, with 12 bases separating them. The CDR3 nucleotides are TGTGCCAGCAGCCTAGCCCTAGCAGCGAACACCGGGGAGCTGTTTTTT. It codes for CASSLALAANTGELFF.

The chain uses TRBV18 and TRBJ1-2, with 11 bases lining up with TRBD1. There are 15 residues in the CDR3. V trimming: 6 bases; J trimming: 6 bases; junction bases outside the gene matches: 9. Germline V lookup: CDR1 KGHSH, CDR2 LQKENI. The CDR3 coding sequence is TGTGCCAGCTCGTTAAGGACAGGGGGCGGAGATGGCTACACCTTC. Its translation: CASSLRTGGGDGYTF.

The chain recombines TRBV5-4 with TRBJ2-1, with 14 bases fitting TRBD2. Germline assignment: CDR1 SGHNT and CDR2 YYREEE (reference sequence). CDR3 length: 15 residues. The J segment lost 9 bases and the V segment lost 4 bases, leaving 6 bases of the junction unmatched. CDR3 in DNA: TGTGCCAGCAGCGCGACTAGCGGGGGGGCCGGTGAGCAGTTCTTC. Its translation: CASSATSGGAGEQFF.

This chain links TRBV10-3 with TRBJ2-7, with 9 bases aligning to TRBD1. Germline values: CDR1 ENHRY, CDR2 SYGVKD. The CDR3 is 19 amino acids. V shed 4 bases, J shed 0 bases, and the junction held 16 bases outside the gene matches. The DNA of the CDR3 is TGTGCCATCAGTGCAAGGACAGGGGCCCCCGGGGTGAGCTCCTACGAGCAGTACTTC. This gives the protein CAISARTGAPGVSSYEQYF.

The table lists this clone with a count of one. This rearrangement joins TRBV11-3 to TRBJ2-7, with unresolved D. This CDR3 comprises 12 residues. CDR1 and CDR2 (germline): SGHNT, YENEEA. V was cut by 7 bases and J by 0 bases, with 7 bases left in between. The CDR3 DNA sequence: TGTGCCAGCACCCTAAGCTCCTACGAGCAGTACTTC. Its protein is CASTLSSYEQYF. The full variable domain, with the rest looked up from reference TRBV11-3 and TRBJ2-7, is EAGVVQSPRYKIIEKKQPVAFWCNPISGHNTLYWYLQNLGQGPELLIRYENEEAVDDSQLPKDRFSAERLKGVDSTLKIQPAELGDSAVYLCASTLSSYEQYFGPGTRLTVT.

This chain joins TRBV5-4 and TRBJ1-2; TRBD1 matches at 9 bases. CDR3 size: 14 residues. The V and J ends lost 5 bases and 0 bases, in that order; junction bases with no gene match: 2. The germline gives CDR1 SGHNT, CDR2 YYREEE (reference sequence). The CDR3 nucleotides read TGTGCCAGCAGGCGGACAGGGGCTAACTATGGCTACACCTTC. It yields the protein CASRRTGANYGYTF. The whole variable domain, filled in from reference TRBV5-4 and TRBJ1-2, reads ETGVTQSPTHLIKTRGQQVTLRCSSQSGHNTVSWYQQALGQGPQFIFQYYREEENGRGNFPPRFSGLQFPNYSSELNVNALELDDSALYLCASRRTGANYGYTFGSGTRLTVV.

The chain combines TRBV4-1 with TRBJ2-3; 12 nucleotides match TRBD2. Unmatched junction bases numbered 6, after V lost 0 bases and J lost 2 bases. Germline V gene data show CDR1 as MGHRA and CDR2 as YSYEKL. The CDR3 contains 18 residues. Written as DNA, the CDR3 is TGCGCCAGCAGCCAAGAGTCACTAGCGGGGGGTTCCACAGATACGCAGTATTTT. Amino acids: CASSQESLAGGSTDTQYF.

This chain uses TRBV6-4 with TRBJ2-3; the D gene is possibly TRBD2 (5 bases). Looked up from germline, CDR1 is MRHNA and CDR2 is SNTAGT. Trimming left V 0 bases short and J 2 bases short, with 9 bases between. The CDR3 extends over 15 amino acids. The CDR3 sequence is CASSDSRAITDTQYF. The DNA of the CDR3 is TGTGCCAGCAGTGACTCGAGGGCAATCACAGATACGCAGTATTTT.

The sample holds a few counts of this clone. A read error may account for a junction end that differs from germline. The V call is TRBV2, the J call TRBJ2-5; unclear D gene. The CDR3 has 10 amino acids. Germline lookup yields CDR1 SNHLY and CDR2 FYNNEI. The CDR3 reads CASSEETQYF. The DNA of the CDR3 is TGTGCCAGCAGCGAAGAGACCCAGTACTTC.

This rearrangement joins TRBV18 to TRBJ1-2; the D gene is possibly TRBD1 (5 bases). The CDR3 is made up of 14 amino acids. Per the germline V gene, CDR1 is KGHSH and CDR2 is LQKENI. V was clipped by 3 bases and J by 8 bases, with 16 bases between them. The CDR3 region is CASSPPLTGWGYTF. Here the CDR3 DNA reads TGTGCCAGCTCACCGCCACTCACAGGCTGGGGCTACACCTTC.

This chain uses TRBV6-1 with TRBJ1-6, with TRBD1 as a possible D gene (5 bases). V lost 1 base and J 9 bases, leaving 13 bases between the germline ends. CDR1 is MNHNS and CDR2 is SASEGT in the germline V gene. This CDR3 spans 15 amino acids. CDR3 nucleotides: TGTGCCAGCAGTGAAGAAGACAGCAGTGGTTCACCCCTCCACTTT. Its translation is CASSEEDSSGSPLHF.

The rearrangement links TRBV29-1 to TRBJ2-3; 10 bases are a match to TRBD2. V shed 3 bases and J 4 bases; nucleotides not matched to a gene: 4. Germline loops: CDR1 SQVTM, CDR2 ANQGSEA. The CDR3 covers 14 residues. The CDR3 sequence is CSVEIAGGADTQYF. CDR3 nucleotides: TGCAGCGTTGAGATAGCGGGGGGTGCAGATACGCAGTATTTT.